One and the same sample provided the 25 T cell receptor beta chains below, sequenced in a study of T cells in Graves' hyperthyroidism and ophthalmopathy. TCR beta CDR3 region amplification was performed from RNA transcripts. A first-round RT-PCR of the TCR CDR3 used the HTBI primer set. TCRdb fed the multiplex PCR reads into MiXCR, producing one record per CDR3 protein. The repertoire holds around 540,000 distinct CDR3 sequences, around 45% seen once, with roughly 8.2% in the top ten. Sequenced input: peripheral blood or thyroid tissue (not recorded which). The receptors stem from a young woman with Graves' hyperthyroidism.

The table lists this clonotype with a few counts. The chain uses TRBV9 and TRBJ1-2; possible D gene TRBD1, 5 bases. The CDR3 contains 15 residues. CDR1 and CDR2 (germline): SGDLS, YYNGEE. Between the trimmed V and J ends, which lost 0 bases and 3 bases, there was a span of 12 bases. This CDR3 is CASSVGPTGDYGYTF. The CDR3 bases are TGTGCCAGCAGCGTAGGTCCCACGGGGGACTATGGCTACACCTTC.

This clonotype was detected only once. This chain links TRBV7-3 with TRBJ2-7; 15 nucleotides line up with TRBD2. V gave up 5 bases and J gave up 3 bases; unmatched junction bases: 8. This CDR3 is 17 amino acids long. Germline V gene lookup returns CDR1 SGHTA and CDR2 FQGTGA. CDR3 coding DNA: TGTGCCAGCAGCCGACAACGGACTAGCGGGAGGGACTACGAGCAGTACTTC. Its protein is CASSRQRTSGRDYEQYF.

This clonotype was detected ten times or more. This chain connects TRBV25-1 to TRBJ1-3, with no clear D. Germline V gene data show CDR1 as MGHDK and CDR2 as SYGVNS. The CDR3 extends over 16 amino acids. The V end was cut by 1 base, the J end by 1 base, with 11 bases between. The CDR3 DNA follows: TGTGCCAGCAGTGAATTTATGCGGTCGTCTGGAAACACCATATATTTT. Translating gives CASSEFMRSSGNTIYF.

The chain uses TRBV2 and TRBJ2-7, with unresolved D. Germline V gives CDR1 SNHLY, CDR2 FYNNEI. The CDR3 has 13 amino acids. The V end was cut by 4 bases, the J end by 4 bases, with 11 bases between. This chain's CDR3 is CASSGIGRYEQYF. The CDR3 bases are TGTGCCAGCAGTGGGATAGGGCGGTACGAGCAGTACTTC.

The chain recombines TRBV12-5 with TRBJ1-1; no definite D call. Germline values: CDR1 LGHNT, CDR2 FRNRAP. The germline V and J ends were trimmed by 1 base and 5 bases, with 5 bases remaining between them. This CDR3 contains 12 residues. CDR3: CASGLAWTEAFF. In DNA form, the CDR3 reads TGTGCTAGTGGTTTGGCGTGGACTGAAGCTTTCTTT. The whole variable domain, remainder taken from reference TRBV12-5 and TRBJ1-1, is DARVTQTPRHKVTEMGQEVTMRCQPILGHNTVFWYRQTMMQGLELLAYFRNRAPLDDSGMPKDRFSAEMPDATLATLKIQPSEPRDSAVYFCASGLAWTEAFFGQGTRLTVV.

This sequence joins TRBV7-9 and TRBJ2-7; tentative D call: TRBD2 (7 bases). The V end was cut by 5 bases, the J end by 5 bases, with 19 bases between. CDR3 length: 15 amino acids. CDR1 is SEHNR and CDR2 is FQNEAQ in the germline V gene (reference sequence). CDR3 DNA sequence: TGTGCCAGCAGCCTAACTGGGGGGGGCGGAAACGAGCAGTACTTC. It is translated as CASSLTGGGGNEQYF.

This clonotype has more than one count but fewer than ten. The chain combines TRBV10-3 with TRBJ1-6; D is ambiguous. Germline V gene lookup returns CDR1 ENHRY and CDR2 SYGVKD. The length of the CDR3 is 16 residues. Trimming stripped 10 bases from V and 7 bases from J, with 23 bases between. The CDR3: CASSQELAGRNSPLHF. The CDR3 DNA follows: TGTGCCAGCAGCCAAGAATTAGCGGGGAGGAATTCACCCCTCCACTTT.

V and J are TRBV14 and TRBJ2-7; D gene ambiguous. From germline, CDR1 is SGHDN and CDR2 FVKESK. The CDR3 runs to 15 residues. Trimming removed 0 bases from V and 6 bases from J, with 15 bases in between. The CDR3 protein is CASSQDLVRTCEQYF. The CDR3 coding sequence is TGTGCCAGCAGCCAAGATTTGGTGAGGACCTGCGAGCAGTACTTC.

There are many counts of this clonotype. The chain links TRBV7-3 to TRBJ2-2; D not certain. The germline V gene encodes CDR1 SGHTA and CDR2 FQGTGA. This CDR3 is 14 amino acids long. Trimming left V 2 bases short and J 0 bases short, with 4 bases between. This CDR3 is CASSLATNTGELFF. The CDR3 DNA follows: TGTGCCAGCAGCTTAGCGACGAACACCGGGGAGCTGTTTTTT.

This clonotype was seen at least ten times. The chain recombines TRBV7-9 with TRBJ1-1; D is ambiguous. Germline values: CDR1 SEHNR, CDR2 FQNEAQ (reference sequence). V was cut by 5 bases and J by 5 bases, with 12 bases left in between. The CDR3 is 13 amino acids. The CDR3 reads CASSTTPRTEAFF. The CDR3 DNA reads TGTGCCAGCAGCACAACACCGCGTACTGAAGCTTTCTTT.

V usage is TRBV5-1 and J usage is TRBJ1-6; 9 nucleotides match TRBD1. Germline loops: CDR1 SGHRS, CDR2 YFSETQ. Trimming cost V 4 bases and J 9 bases; bases outside gene matches: 14. The CDR3 consists of 17 residues. The CDR3 coding sequence is TGCGCCAGCAGCAACCGGGACAGGGAGACGACGGGTTCACCCCTCCACTTT. It encodes CASSNRDRETTGSPLHF. Based on the CDR3 plus reference TRBV5-1 and TRBJ1-6, the full variable domain is KAGVTQTPRYLIKTRGQQVTLSCSPISGHRSVSWYQQTPGQGLQFLFEYFSETQRNKGNFPGRFSGRQFSNSRSEMNVSTLELGDSALYLCASSNRDRETTGSPLHFGNGTRLTVT.

This clonotype was picked up many times. The gene calls are TRBV24-1 and TRBJ1-1; TRBD1 might be the D (6 bases). The CDR3 runs 16 residues. Trimming took 4 bases from V and 3 from J, leaving 17 bases between them. Germline CDR1 reads KGHDR; CDR2 reads SFDVKD. The chain's CDR3 is CATSDASGVGDTEAFF. CDR3 DNA sequence: TGTGCCACCAGTGACGCCTCAGGGGTGGGCGACACTGAAGCTTTCTTT.

The chain recombines TRBV9 with TRBJ2-7, with D possibly being TRBD2 (6 bases). This CDR3 comprises 15 residues. The V gene lost 4 bases and the J gene lost 5 bases, with 19 bases spanning the gap. Germline CDR1 and CDR2: SGDLS and YYNGEE. The CDR3 region is CASSPHQEGNHEQYF. The CDR3 DNA sequence: TGTGCCAGCAGCCCCCACCAGGAGGGAAACCACGAGCAGTACTTC.

This clonotype was counted between two and nine times. V and J are TRBV20-1 and TRBJ2-5; TRBD2 aligns across 8 bases. The CDR3 covers 15 residues. Trimming took 3 bases from V and 3 from J; bases not matched to a gene: 9. Germline CDR1 is DFQATT and CDR2 is SNEGSKA (reference sequence). DNA of the CDR3: TGCAGTGCTAGGTCCCCATGGCGGGAGGAAGAGACCCAGTACTTC. Translated, it gives CSARSPWREEETQYF.

This chain uses TRBV2 with TRBJ1-3; 10 bases map to TRBD1. The CDR3 is 13 amino acids. Losses at the gene ends were 4 bases for V and 7 bases for J; bases not matched to a gene: 1. CDR1 is SNHLY and CDR2 is FYNNEI in the germline V gene. CDR3 sequence (DNA): TGTGCCAGCAGTGTGACAGGGGGCAACACCATATATTTT. It specifies CASSVTGGNTIYF. Variable domain in full (rest from reference TRBV2 and TRBJ1-3): EPEVTQTPSHQVTQMGQEVILRCVPISNHLYFYWYRQILGQKVEFLVSFYNNEISEKSEIFDDQFSVERPDGSNFTLKIRSTKLEDSAMYFCASSVTGGNTIYFGEGSWLTVV.

This sequence joins TRBV2 and TRBJ1-5, with D possibly TRBD1 on 5 matching bases. The CDR3 is 14 amino acids. The V gene's germline CDR1 is SNHLY and CDR2 FYNNEI. V dropped 7 bases and J dropped 2 bases, with 12 bases sitting between them. The CDR3 DNA reads TGTGCCAGCACAGATCGGGGCGGCAATCAGCCCCAGCATTTT. This codes for CASTDRGGNQPQHF.

In its sample, this clonotype was seen many times. CDR3 sequence (DNA): TGCGCCAGCATGAGCTCTAGCGGGAGGTCCGAGCAGTACTTC. Its protein product is CASMSSSGRSEQYF. The rearrangement joins TRBV10-2 to TRBJ2-7, with 11 bases matching TRBD2. V lost 7 bases to trimming and J lost 6 bases; unmatched junction nucleotides: 8. The CDR3 is 14 residues long. Germline V gene data show CDR1 as WSHSY and CDR2 as SAAADI.

The chain carries TRBV2 and TRBJ1-5; tentatively, D is TRBD1 (5 bases). CDR1 and CDR2 (germline): SNHLY, FYNNEI. The CDR3 sequence is 15 residues long. With 6 bases removed from V and 7 bases from J, the gap between germline ends came to 19 bases. Here the CDR3 DNA reads TGTGCCAGCAGAGCCTTAAGGGGCGAGCGGCAGCCCCAGCATTTT. This gives the protein CASRALRGERQPQHF.

This clonotype was detected many times. The V and J genes are TRBV2 and TRBJ2-5; 7 bases fit TRBD1. Germline V gene sequence: CDR1 SNHLY, CDR2 FYNNEI. V dropped 6 bases and J dropped 2; count of bases not matched to a gene: 0. The CDR3 contains 12 residues. CDR3 sequence (DNA): TGTGCCAGCAGGGACAGGCAAGAGACCCAGTACTTC. Its protein product is CASRDRQETQYF.

The J gene is TRBJ1-6, the V gene TRBV19; 7 bases align to TRBD1. The CDR3 covers 16 residues. Trimming cost V 5 bases and J 2 bases; bases outside gene matches: 6. Germline V gene lookup returns CDR1 LNHDA and CDR2 SQIVND (reference sequence). The CDR3 is CASSEDTGAYNSPLHF. The CDR3 DNA sequence: TGTGCCAGTAGTGAAGACACAGGGGCCTATAATTCACCCCTCCACTTT. Drawing the rest from reference TRBV19 and TRBJ1-6, the complete variable domain is DGGITQSPKYLFRKEGQNVTLSCEQNLNHDAMYWYRQDPGQGLRLIYYSQIVNDFQKGDIAEGYSVSREKKESFPLTVTSAQKNPTAFYLCASSEDTGAYNSPLHFGNGTRLTVT.

The genes are TRBV13 and TRBJ2-5, with D tentatively TRBD1 (5 bases). The ends were cut back, 0 bases at V and 5 bases at J, with 16 bases in the middle. The germline V gene encodes CDR1 PRHDT and CDR2 FYEKMQ (reference sequence). The length of the CDR3 is 16 residues. The CDR3 DNA is TGTGCCAGCAGCTTAGGCCTGTTGGAAGCAGGGGAGACCCAGTACTTC. Encoded protein: CASSLGLLEAGETQYF.

The V call is TRBV6-6, the J call TRBJ2-7; TRBD2 agrees at 8 bases. This CDR3 contains 14 residues. Trimming removed 7 bases from V and 5 bases from J; junction bases left unmatched: 10. Germline loops: CDR1 MNHNY, CDR2 SVGAGI (reference sequence). The chain's CDR3 is CASNPSGRSDEQYF. The CDR3 DNA reads TGTGCCAGCAACCCAAGCGGGAGAAGCGACGAGCAGTACTTC.

This clonotype appeared a few times. The chain is built from TRBV10-3 and TRBJ1-1; D remains ambiguous. V was trimmed by 0 bases and J by 4 bases, leaving 9 bases between them. Looked up from germline, CDR1 is ENHRY and CDR2 is SYGVKD. The CDR3 has 14 residues. The CDR3 spells CAISESSGGTEAFF. In nucleotides, the CDR3 is TGTGCCATCAGTGAGTCGTCGGGTGGCACTGAAGCTTTCTTT.

About this clonotype: Without the conserved terminal phenylalanine or tryptophan, this CDR3 likely stems from a read error. The chain employs TRBV14 and TRBJ1-5; 7 bases are a match to TRBD1. After removal of 4 bases from V and 3 bases from J, the junction contained 3 bases not matched to a gene. The CDR3 covers 14 residues. Germline V gene sequence: CDR1 SGHDN, CDR2 FVKESK. The CDR3 loop is CASSRGQNNQPQHS. The CDR3, as DNA: TGTGCCAGCAGCCGGGGACAGAACAATCAGCCCCAGCATTCT.

This clonotype has only one observation. The J gene is TRBJ2-7, the V gene TRBV29-1, with 14 bases that match TRBD2. This CDR3 spans 14 amino acids. CDR1 and CDR2 from the germline V gene are SQVTM and ANQGSEA. The V segment lost 5 bases and the J segment 5 bases; nucleotides outside the gene matches: 5. The CDR3, as DNA: TGCAGCGTTCACCTGGGACTAGCGGGAGACGAGCAGTACTTC. As protein: CSVHLGLAGDEQYF.